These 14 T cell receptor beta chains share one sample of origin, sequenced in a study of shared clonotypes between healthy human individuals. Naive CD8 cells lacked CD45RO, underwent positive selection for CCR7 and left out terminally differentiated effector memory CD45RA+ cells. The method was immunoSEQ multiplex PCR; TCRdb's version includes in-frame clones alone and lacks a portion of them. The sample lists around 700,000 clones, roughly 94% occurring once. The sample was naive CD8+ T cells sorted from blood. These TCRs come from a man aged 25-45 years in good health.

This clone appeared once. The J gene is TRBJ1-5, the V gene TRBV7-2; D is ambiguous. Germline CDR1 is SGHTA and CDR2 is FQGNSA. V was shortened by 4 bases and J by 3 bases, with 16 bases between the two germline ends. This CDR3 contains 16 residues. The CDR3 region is CASSSVGGWDNQPQHF. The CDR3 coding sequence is TGTGCCAGCAGCTCAGTCGGTGGGTGGGACAATCAGCCCCAGCATTTT.

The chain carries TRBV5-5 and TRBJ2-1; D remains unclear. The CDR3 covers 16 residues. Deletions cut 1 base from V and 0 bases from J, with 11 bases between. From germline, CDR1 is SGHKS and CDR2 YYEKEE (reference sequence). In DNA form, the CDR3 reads TGTGCCAGCAGCTTGACACAGACCGTCTCCTACAATGAGCAGTTCTTC. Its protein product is CASSLTQTVSYNEQFF.

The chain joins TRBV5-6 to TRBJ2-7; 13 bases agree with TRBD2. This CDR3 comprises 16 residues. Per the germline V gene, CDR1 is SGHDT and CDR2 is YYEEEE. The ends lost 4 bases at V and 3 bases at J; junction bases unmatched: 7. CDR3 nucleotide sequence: TGTGCCAGCAGCCTAGGACTAGCGGGAGCGAGCTACGAGCAGTACTTC. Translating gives CASSLGLAGASYEQYF.

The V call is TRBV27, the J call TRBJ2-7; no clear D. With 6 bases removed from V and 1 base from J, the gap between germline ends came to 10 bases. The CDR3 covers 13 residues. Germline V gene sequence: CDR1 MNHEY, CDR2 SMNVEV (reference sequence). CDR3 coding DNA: TGTGCCAGCAGATCAATCAATTCCTACGAGCAGTACTTC. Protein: CASRSINSYEQYF.

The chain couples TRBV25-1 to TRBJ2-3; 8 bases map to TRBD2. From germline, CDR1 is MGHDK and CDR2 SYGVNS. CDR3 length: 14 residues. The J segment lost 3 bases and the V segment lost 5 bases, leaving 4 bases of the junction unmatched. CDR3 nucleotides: TGTGCCAGCAGTCCAGCGGGAGAGACAGATACGCAGTATTTT. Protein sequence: CASSPAGETDTQYF.

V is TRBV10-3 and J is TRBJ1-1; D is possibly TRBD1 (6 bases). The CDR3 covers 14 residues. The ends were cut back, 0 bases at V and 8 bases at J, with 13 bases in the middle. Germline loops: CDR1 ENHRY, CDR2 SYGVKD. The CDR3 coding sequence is TGTGCCATCAGTGAGTCGTGGGGGGCGGCGGAAGCTTTCTTT. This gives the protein CAISESWGAAEAFF.

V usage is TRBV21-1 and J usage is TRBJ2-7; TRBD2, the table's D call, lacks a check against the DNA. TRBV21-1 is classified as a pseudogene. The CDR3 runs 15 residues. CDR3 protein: CASSKPGPFPGEQYF. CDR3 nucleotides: TGTGCCAGCAGCAAACCGGGCCCCTTCCCGGGGGAGCAGTACTTC.

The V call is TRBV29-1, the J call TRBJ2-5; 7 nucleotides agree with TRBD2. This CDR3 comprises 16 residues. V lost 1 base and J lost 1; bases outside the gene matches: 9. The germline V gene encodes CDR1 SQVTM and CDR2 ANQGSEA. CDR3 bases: TGCAGCGTTGAAGGGAGGGCGGGAGTACCCCAAGAGACCCAGTACTTC. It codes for CSVEGRAGVPQETQYF.

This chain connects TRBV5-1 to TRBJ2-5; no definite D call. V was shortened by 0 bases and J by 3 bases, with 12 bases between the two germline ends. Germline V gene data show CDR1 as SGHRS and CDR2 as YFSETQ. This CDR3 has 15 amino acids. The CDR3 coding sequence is TGCGCCAGCAGCTTGGTAATCGGTTCTAAAGAGACCCAGTACTTC. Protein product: CASSLVIGSKETQYF.

CDR3 sequence reads: CASSEFSGRNGYYEQYF. CDR3 bases: TGTGCCAGCAGTGAATTTAGCGGAAGAAATGGATACTACGAGCAGTACTTC. The chain uses TRBV2 and TRBJ2-7; D perhaps matches TRBD2 (6 bases). The CDR3 has 17 residues. Germline CDR1 and CDR2: SNHLY and FYNNEI. Trimming shortened V by 2 bases and J by 3 bases, and 20 bases separated the two germline ends. The full variable domain, rest sourced from reference TRBV2 and TRBJ2-7, is EPEVTQTPSHQVTQMGQEVILRCVPISNHLYFYWYRQILGQKVEFLVSFYNNEISEKSEIFDDQFSVERPDGSNFTLKIRSTKLEDSAMYFCASSEFSGRNGYYEQYFGPGTRLTVT.

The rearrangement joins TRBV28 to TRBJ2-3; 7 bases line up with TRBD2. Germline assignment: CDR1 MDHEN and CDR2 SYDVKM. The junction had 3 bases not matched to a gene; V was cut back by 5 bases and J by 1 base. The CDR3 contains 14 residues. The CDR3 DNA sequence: TGTGCCAGCAGTGGGGGGGAGGGCACAGATACGCAGTATTTT. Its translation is CASSGGEGTDTQYF.

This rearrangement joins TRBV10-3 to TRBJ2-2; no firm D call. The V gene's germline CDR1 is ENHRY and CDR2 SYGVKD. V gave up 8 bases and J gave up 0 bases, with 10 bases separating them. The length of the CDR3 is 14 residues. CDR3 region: CAIRRGPNTGELFF. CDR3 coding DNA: TGTGCCATCCGCCGCGGCCCGAACACCGGGGAGCTGTTTTTT.

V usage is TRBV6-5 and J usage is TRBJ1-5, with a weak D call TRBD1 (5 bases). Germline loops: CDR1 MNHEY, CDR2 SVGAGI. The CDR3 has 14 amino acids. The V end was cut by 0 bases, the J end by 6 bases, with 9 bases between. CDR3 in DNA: TGTGCCAGCAGTTACTCGAAAAGGGGTCAGCCCCAGCATTTT. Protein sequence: CASSYSKRGQPQHF.

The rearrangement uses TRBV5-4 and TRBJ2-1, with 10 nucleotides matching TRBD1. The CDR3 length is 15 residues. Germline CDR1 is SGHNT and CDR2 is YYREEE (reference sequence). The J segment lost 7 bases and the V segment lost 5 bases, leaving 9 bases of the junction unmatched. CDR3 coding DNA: TGTGCCAGCAGGGGCCGGGACAGGGGAGAAAATGAGCAGTTCTTC. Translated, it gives CASRGRDRGENEQFF.